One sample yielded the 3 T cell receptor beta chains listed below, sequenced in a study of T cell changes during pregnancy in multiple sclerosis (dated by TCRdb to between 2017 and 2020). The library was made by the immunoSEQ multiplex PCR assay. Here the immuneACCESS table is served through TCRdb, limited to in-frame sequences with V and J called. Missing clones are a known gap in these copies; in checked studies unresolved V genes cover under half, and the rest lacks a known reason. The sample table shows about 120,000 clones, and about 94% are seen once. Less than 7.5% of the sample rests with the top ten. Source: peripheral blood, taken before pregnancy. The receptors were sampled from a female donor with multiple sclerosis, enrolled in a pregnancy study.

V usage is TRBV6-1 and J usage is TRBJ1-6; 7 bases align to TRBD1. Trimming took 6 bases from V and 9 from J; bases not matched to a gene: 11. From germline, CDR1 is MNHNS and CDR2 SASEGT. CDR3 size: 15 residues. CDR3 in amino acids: CASREQGISTSPLHF. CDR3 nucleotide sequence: TGTGCCAGCAGGGAACAGGGGATTAGTACTTCACCCCTCCACTTT.

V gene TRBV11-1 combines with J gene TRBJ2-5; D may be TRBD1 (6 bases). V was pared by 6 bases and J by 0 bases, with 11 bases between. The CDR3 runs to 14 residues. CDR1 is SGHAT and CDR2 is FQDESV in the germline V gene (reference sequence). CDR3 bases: TGTGCCAGCAGTCCCGACAGGTACCAAGAGACCCAGTACTTC. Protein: CASSPDRYQETQYF.

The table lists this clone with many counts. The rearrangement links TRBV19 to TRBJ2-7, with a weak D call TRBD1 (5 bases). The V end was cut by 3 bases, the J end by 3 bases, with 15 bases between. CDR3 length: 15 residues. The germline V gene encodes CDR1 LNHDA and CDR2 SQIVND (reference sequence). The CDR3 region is CASSISWQGVYEQYF. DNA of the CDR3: TGTGCCAGTAGTATTAGCTGGCAGGGCGTCTACGAGCAGTACTTC.